The sequence of this T cell receptor (beta chain) was determined in a study of T-cell memory formation after mild COVID-19. The CDR3 has 11 residues. The ends were cut back, 6 bases at V and 8 bases at J, with 8 bases in the middle. With regard to this clonotype: The antigen is undetermined.

General study findings and limits: CD4+ contracting clones were mainly CM and EM; CD8+ ones, EMRA. Among clones contracting day 15 to 85, CD4/CD8 was balanced, whereas later expanders leaned CD4+.

One entry per CDR3 protein, called by TCRdb with MiXCR from the 5' RACE reads. This sample has about 49,000 distinct CDR3 sequences; roughly 27% occur once, and the top ten carry roughly two fifths. The genes are TRBV12-3 or TRBV12-4 and TRBJ2-1; D is unresolved. Sequencing was performed on PBMCs or a T cell subset sorted from them (not recorded which). This TCR derives from a man aged 18 to 29 who had mild COVID-19 (a few samples of this study predate the infection). Cell type and time point are not known. The CDR3 spells CASRTWDEQFF. For the CDR3, the DNA is TGTGCCAGCAGGACCTGGGATGAGCAGTTCTTC.